This T cell receptor (beta chain) was identified during a study of blood T cells in healthy people across ages. A sample-barcoded 5' primer and a J-beta primer mix were used in a second PCR of roughly 6 to 11 cycles. TCRdb itself ran the 5' RACE reads through MiXCR, one entry per CDR3 protein. The sample lists 1,500,000 or so distinct CDR3 sequences, roughly two fifths occurring once. V was pared by 8 bases and J by 4 bases, with 21 bases between. The CDR3 consists of 17 residues. The germline V gene encodes CDR1 MNHNS and CDR2 SASEGT. This receptor was taken from a woman aged 18-29 years in good health. The sample consisted of blood. The chain uses TRBV6-1 and TRBJ2-6, with D unclear. The CDR3 DNA follows: TGTGCCAGCTCCTACGTTGGTTGGGGTACCGGGGCCAACGTCCTGACTTTC. Protein product: CASSYVGWGTGANVLTF.